Following are 26 T cell receptor beta chains from one sample sequenced in a study of regulatory T cells in long-lasting Graves disease. Investigators prepared the TCR beta libraries by applying iRepertoire HTBI primers and Arm-PCR of CDR3 regions. TCRdb reprocessed the multiplex PCR reads via MiXCR and lists one record per CDR3 protein. The repertoire holds some 560,000 distinct CDR3 sequences, with 15% to 20% as singletons. Time point of the sample: newly diagnosed GD, antithyroid drugs for less than 3 months. Extracted PBMC RNA gave rise to the TCR library. These same data were also listed under a study on T cells in Graves' hyperthyroidism and ophthalmopathy.

The source was peripheral blood mononuclear cells (PBMCs), collected at new diagnosis, from a patient treated with antithyroid drugs. All receptors derive from a woman aged 35 to 60 with Graves disease.

This clonotype was recorded many times. The gene calls are TRBV7-3 and TRBJ2-3, with D perhaps TRBD2 (6 bases). The V end lost 5 bases, the J end lost 0 bases, and 15 bases lay between the germline ends. The germline V gene encodes CDR1 SGHTA and CDR2 FQGTGA. This CDR3 spans 16 amino acids. CDR3: CASSPGGTLSTDTQYF. The CDR3 nucleotides are TGTGCCAGCAGCCCAGGCGGGACCCTTAGCACAGATACGCAGTATTTT.

The chain employs TRBV4-1 and TRBJ2-7, with 9 bases identical to TRBD2. Per the germline V gene, CDR1 is MGHRA and CDR2 is YSYEKL. This CDR3 is built from 15 residues. V was clipped by 5 bases and J by 3 bases; unmatched bases: 8. DNA of the CDR3: TGCGCCAGCAGCGATGCTAGCGGGGCGAACTACGAGCAGTACTTC. Residues: CASSDASGANYEQYF.

This chain uses TRBV3-1 with TRBJ1-2, with unresolved D. The CDR3 length is 13 residues. Germline V gene sequence: CDR1 LGHDT, CDR2 YNNKEL (reference sequence). The ends were cut back, 1 base at V and 4 bases at J, with 7 bases in the middle. Written as DNA, the CDR3 is TGTGCCAGCAGCCAAGGGCAGCCCTATGGCTACACCTTC. It codes for CASSQGQPYGYTF.

This clonotype was counted at least ten times. The V gene is TRBV6-1, the J gene TRBJ2-3, with TRBD2 matching over 7 bases. The germline V gene has CDR1 MNHNS and CDR2 SASEGT. Losses at the gene ends were 7 bases for V and 5 bases for J; bases not matched to a gene: 3. There are 12 residues in the CDR3. Here the CDR3 reads CASTAGVDTQYF. In nucleotides, the CDR3 is TGTGCCAGCACTGCGGGGGTAGATACGCAGTATTTT.

In this sample, this clonotype turned up many times. The chain has TRBV27 and TRBJ1-1, with TRBD1 as a possible D gene (5 bases). CDR3 length: 15 residues. The ends were cut back, 0 bases at V and 5 bases at J, with 13 bases in the middle. The germline gives CDR1 MNHEY, CDR2 SMNVEV (reference sequence). The CDR3 region is CASSLSAGGGTEAFF. Written as DNA, the CDR3 is TGTGCCAGCAGTTTATCGGCGGGGGGGGGAACTGAAGCTTTCTTT.

This clonotype has more than one count but fewer than ten. The chain is built from TRBV12-5 and TRBJ1-5; D is perhaps TRBD1 (6 bases). CDR3 size: 12 residues. Germline CDR1 is LGHNT and CDR2 is FRNRAP. The germline V and J ends were trimmed by 8 bases and 7 bases, with 12 bases remaining between them. The CDR3 region is CASRAGAQPQHF. CDR3 sequence (DNA): TGTGCTAGTCGGGCAGGGGCCCAGCCCCAGCATTTT.

This clonotype was seen a few times. This chain uses TRBV19 with TRBJ1-4; the D gene is possibly TRBD1 (6 bases). This CDR3 region has 13 residues. Germline-derived CDR1 and CDR2 are LNHDA and SQIVND (reference sequence). The V gene lost 5 bases and the J gene lost 8 bases, with 12 bases spanning the gap. CDR3 sequence reads: CASSATGMEKLFF. DNA for the CDR3: TGTGCCAGTAGTGCAACAGGGATGGAAAAACTGTTTTTT. The variable domain in full, with the rest retrieved from reference TRBV19 and TRBJ1-4, is DGGITQSPKYLFRKEGQNVTLSCEQNLNHDAMYWYRQDPGQGLRLIYYSQIVNDFQKGDIAEGYSVSREKKESFPLTVTSAQKNPTAFYLCASSATGMEKLFFGSGTQLSVL.

This clonotype was observed many times. This chain joins TRBV11-2 and TRBJ2-1, with 9 bases identical to TRBD2. V shed 5 bases, J shed 9 bases, and the junction held 11 bases outside the gene matches. CDR3 size: 15 residues. The germline CDR1 and CDR2 sequences are SGHAT and FQNNGV. The DNA for the CDR3 is TGTGCCAGCAGCCCGTTGGGTGCGGGGGGGTCTGAGCAGTTCTTC. Its translation is CASSPLGAGGSEQFF.

This clonotype came up many times. J is TRBJ2-2 and V is TRBV10-3; 8 nucleotides line up with TRBD1. The CDR3 has 16 amino acids. The junction had 6 bases not matched to a gene; V was cut back by 2 bases and J by 4 bases. Germline assignment: CDR1 ENHRY and CDR2 SYGVKD. Here the CDR3 reads CAISEKGQASTGELFF. The CDR3 DNA sequence: TGTGCCATCAGTGAGAAGGGACAGGCGAGCACCGGGGAGCTGTTTTTT.

This clonotype has ten or more counts. This sequence joins TRBV10-2 and TRBJ2-7; maybe TRBD1 (8 bases). V gave up 6 bases and J gave up 5 bases, with 23 bases separating them. This CDR3 is 16 amino acids long. Germline CDR1 is WSHSY and CDR2 is SAAADI. CDR3 DNA: TGCGCCAGCAGGAGACTCACAGGGGGGGGAATCCACGAGCAGTACTTC. Translation: CASRRLTGGGIHEQYF.

V gene TRBV4-2 combines with J gene TRBJ2-7, with 8 bases aligning to TRBD1. Trimming removed 0 bases from V and 0 bases from J; junction bases left unmatched: 4. The CDR3 covers 16 residues. Per the germline V gene, CDR1 is LGHNA and CDR2 is YNFKEQ. The CDR3 sequence is CASSQDGTGSSYEQYF. CDR3 nucleotides: TGTGCCAGCAGCCAAGATGGGACAGGAAGCTCCTACGAGCAGTACTTC.

A note on this clonotype: The junction does not match germline at one end; this may be a read error. The V gene is TRBV5-1, the J gene TRBJ1-1; weak D call: TRBD1 (5 bases). Germline V gives CDR1 SGHRS, CDR2 YFSETQ. The CDR3 is made up of 17 amino acids. The DNA for the CDR3 is TGTGCCAGCAGCCAAGATGGGACGGCAGGGCGGGACACTGAAGCTTTCTTT. Protein: CASSQDGTAGRDTEAFF.

In this sample, this clonotype turned up many times. V gene TRBV12-3 or TRBV12-4 combines with J gene TRBJ1-2; D is ambiguous. The germline V and J ends were trimmed by 3 bases and 5 bases, with 7 bases remaining between them. This CDR3 is 12 amino acids long. DNA for the CDR3: TGTGCCAGCAGTTTGGCCGTTTATGGCTACACCTTC. Translating gives CASSLAVYGYTF.

The chain links TRBV6-5 to TRBJ1-2; 11 nucleotides line up with TRBD1. CDR1 is MNHEY and CDR2 is SVGAGI in the germline V gene. V was pared by 2 bases and J by 7 bases, with 0 bases of the junction left unmatched. This CDR3 region has 13 residues. CDR3 amino acids: CASSYGTGGGYTF. CDR3 nucleotides: TGTGCCAGCAGTTACGGGACAGGGGGTGGCTACACCTTC.

This clonotype was seen many times. The V call is TRBV11-2, the J call TRBJ2-1; 7 bases are shared with TRBD1. Trimming took 6 bases from V and 7 from J; bases not matched to a gene: 9. The CDR3 runs to 14 residues. From germline, CDR1 is SGHAT and CDR2 FQNNGV. CDR3 sequence reads: CASRTYDRVNEQFF. The CDR3 DNA sequence: TGTGCCAGCAGAACATACGACAGGGTTAATGAGCAGTTCTTC.

This clonotype was seen at least ten times. The rearrangement joins TRBV28 to TRBJ2-5; unclear D gene. This CDR3 contains 14 residues. Looked up from germline, CDR1 is MDHEN and CDR2 is SYDVKM. The ends were cut back, 1 base at V and 1 base at J, with 7 bases in the middle. The DNA for the CDR3 is TGTGCCAGCAGTTTATCCGGTTCCCAAGAGACCCAGTACTTC. Translation: CASSLSGSQETQYF.

This clonotype was counted many times. The V call is TRBV3-1, the J call TRBJ1-5, with D perhaps TRBD1 (5 bases). Germline CDR1 and CDR2: LGHDT and YNNKEL (reference sequence). Deletions cut 2 bases from V and 6 bases from J, with 14 bases between. The CDR3 spans 15 residues. DNA of the CDR3: TGTGCCAGCAGCCAATCCCCGATTGGGACTCAGCCCCAGCATTTT. This encodes CASSQSPIGTQPQHF.

This clonotype came up many times. This chain connects TRBV12-5 to TRBJ2-1; no firm D call. This CDR3 has 12 amino acids. V was clipped by 6 bases and J by 4 bases, with 7 bases between them. CDR1 and CDR2 from the germline V gene are LGHNT and FRNRAP. The CDR3 loop is CASGPTYNEQFF. The CDR3 coding sequence is TGTGCTAGTGGCCCCACTTACAATGAGCAGTTCTTC.

A few counts support this clonotype. The chain joins TRBV7-2 to TRBJ1-1, with D possibly TRBD1 on 5 matching bases. V gave up 5 bases and J gave up 6 bases, with 16 bases separating them. This CDR3 spans 14 amino acids. In germline, CDR1 is SGHTA, CDR2 FQGNSA. CDR3 in DNA: TGTGCCAGCAGCGAAGAGCTGGGGCGCCCTGAAGCTTTCTTT. Amino acids: CASSEELGRPEAFF. The full variable domain, in which reference TRBV7-2 and TRBJ1-1 provide the parts outside the CDR3, is GAGVSQSPSNKVTEKGKDVELRCDPISGHTALYWYRQSLGQGLEFLIYFQGNSAPDKSGLPSDRFSAERTGGSVSTLTIQRTQQEDSAVYLCASSEELGRPEAFFGQGTRLTVV.

This clonotype was picked up many times. The CDR3 sequence is CASSEGSHQPQHF. Here the CDR3 DNA reads TGTGCCAGCAGTGAAGGTTCACATCAGCCCCAGCATTTT. The V call is TRBV2, the J call TRBJ1-5; no clear D. V was pared by 1 base and J by 5 bases, with 6 bases between. Per germline, CDR1 SNHLY and CDR2 FYNNEI. The CDR3 covers 13 residues.

The sample holds a few counts of this clonotype. This rearrangement joins TRBV12-5 to TRBJ1-4; 10 bases line up with TRBD1. The CDR3 covers 14 residues. CDR1 LGHNT and CDR2 FRNRAP come from the germline V gene. V dropped 5 bases and J dropped 5; count of bases not matched to a gene: 2. The CDR3 DNA sequence: TGTGCTAGTGGTACGGGACAGGGGAATGAAAAACTGTTTTTT. Amino acids: CASGTGQGNEKLFF.

This clonotype was seen many times. The chain couples TRBV11-2 to TRBJ2-7, with a possible D match to TRBD2 (6 bases). The CDR3 loop spans 14 amino acids. From germline, CDR1 is SGHAT and CDR2 FQNNGV. V shed 1 base and J shed 8 bases, with 15 bases lying between them. The CDR3 loop is CASSLGSWRDQQYF. Written as DNA, the CDR3 is TGTGCCAGCAGCTTAGGTTCCTGGAGGGATCAGCAGTACTTC.

The V call is TRBV7-2, the J call TRBJ2-7; the D is unclear. The J call is doubtful: the DNA matches TRBJ2-5 better. Looked up from germline, CDR1 is SGHTA and CDR2 is FQGNSA. The CDR3 has 14 residues. The CDR3 reads CASSVSRDQETQYF. Here the CDR3 DNA reads TGTGCCAGCAGCGTCAGTAGGGATCAAGAGACCCAGTACTTC.

This clonotype was counted at least ten times. The J gene is TRBJ2-7, the V gene TRBV3-1; D gene unclear. V was pared by 0 bases and J by 3 bases, with 12 bases between. The CDR3 totals 15 residues. CDR1 and CDR2 (germline): LGHDT, YNNKEL (reference sequence). The CDR3 here is CASSQELPPSYEQYF. The DNA of the CDR3 is TGTGCCAGCAGCCAAGAGCTTCCTCCCAGCTACGAGCAGTACTTC.

This clonotype was seen ten or more times. DNA of the CDR3: TGTGCCACCAGTGAAATAGACACCGGGGAGCTGTTTTTT. It is translated as CATSEIDTGELFF. This chain connects TRBV24-1 to TRBJ2-2; no reliable D call. In germline, CDR1 is KGHDR, CDR2 SFDVKD. V lost 4 bases and J 3 bases, leaving 5 bases between the germline ends. This CDR3 spans 13 amino acids.

CDR3 loop: CASTGQGLFGYTF. The CDR3 DNA reads as TGTGCCAGCACCGGTCAAGGGCTCTTTGGCTACACCTTC. The chain links TRBV6-1 to TRBJ1-2; D unresolved. Germline V gene data show CDR1 as MNHNS and CDR2 as SASEGT. Trimming cost V 7 bases and J 7 bases, with 16 bases left between them. CDR3 length: 13 amino acids.